Listed below are T cell receptor beta chains from one sample, sequenced in a study of T and B cells in COVID-19 patients. TCRdb reanalysed the multiplex PCR reads using MiXCR and keeps one entry per CDR3 protein. The sample shows over 8,000 distinct CDR3 sequences, 30% to 45% of them seen only once. The material sequenced was blood. The receptors shown here come from a human donor with active COVID-19. Both conserved end residues are part of each CDR3. A D gene is named only where the DNA matches it firmly. Not all rows give a size; the values are once, few, many and, for expanded clones, a class.

size	V	D	J	CDR3	DNA
.	TRBV15	TRBD2	TRBJ2-7	CATSRDTSGSYEQYF	TGTGCCACCAGCAGAGACACTAGCGGGAGCTACGAGCAGTACTTC
.	TRBV6-5	.	TRBJ1-2	CASSYSAGTNYGYTF	TGTGCCAGCAGTTACTCGGCGGGGACTAACTATGGCTACACCTTC
few	TRBV12-3/TRBV12-4	.	TRBJ1-1	CASCTQPNTEAFF	TGTGCCAGCTGCACACAGCCGAACACTGAAGCTTTCTTT
.	TRBV5-4	TRBD2	TRBJ2-2	CASSLSSMGLAGGSGELFF	TGTGCCAGCAGCCTCAGTTCTATGGGACTAGCGGGGGGGTCCGGGGAGCTGTTTTTT
medium-sized	TRBV19	.	TRBJ2-6	CASSRTTTGANVLTF	TGTGCCAGTAGCCGTACAACCACTGGGGCCAACGTCCTGACTTTC
.	TRBV15	.	TRBJ2-7	CATSEETDGTYEQYF	TGTGCCACCAGCGAAGAGACAGACGGGACCTACGAGCAGTACTTC
.	TRBV7-6	.	TRBJ2-1	CASSQPGHGGNEQFF	TGTGCCAGCAGCCAACCTGGCCACGGGGGCAATGAGCAGTTCTTC
.	TRBV5-5	.	TRBJ2-7	CASSLEGRDPSYEQYF	TGTGCCAGCAGCTTGGAGGGGCGGGACCCCTCCTACGAGCAGTACTTC
.	TRBV12-3/TRBV12-4	.	TRBJ2-6	CASSESGTGANVLTF	TGTGCCAGCAGTGAATCGGGGACTGGGGCCAACGTCCTGACTTTC
once	TRBV29-1	TRBD2	TRBJ2-4	CSVREGFDKNIQYF	TGCAGCGTTAGGGAGGGCTTCGACAAAAACATTCAGTACTTC
.	TRBV7-6	TRBD1	TRBJ1-4	CASSLPGTDEKLFF	TGTGCCAGCAGCTTACCTGGGACAGATGAAAAACTGTTTTTT
.	TRBV5-5	TRBD2	TRBJ2-7	CASSLRTSGADEQYF	TGTGCCAGCAGCTTGAGGACTAGCGGGGCGGATGAGCAGTACTTC
few	TRBV30	.	TRBJ1-4	CAWSLKGVREKLFF	TGTGCCTGGAGCCTTAAGGGGGTGAGAGAAAAACTGTTTTTT
.	TRBV11-2	TRBD2	TRBJ2-3	CASTNTWTRSTDTQYF	TGTGCCAGCACCAATACTTGGACTAGATCCACAGATACGCAGTATTTT
.	TRBV5-4	TRBD1	TRBJ2-7	CASSPGTALYEQYF	TGTGCCAGCAGCCCCGGGACAGCTTTATACGAGCAGTACTTC
few	TRBV19	.	TRBJ1-1	CASRNDWGEAFF	TGTGCCAGTAGGAATGATTGGGGGGAAGCTTTCTTT
.	TRBV14	TRBD1	TRBJ1-6	CASSQATGARVNSPLHF	TGTGCCAGCAGCCAAGCCACAGGGGCGCGAGTTAATTCACCCCTCCACTTT
.	TRBV6-2/TRBV6-3	.	TRBJ2-5	CASSYVGEETQYF	TGTGCCAGCAGTTACGTCGGGGAAGAGACCCAGTACTTC
few	TRBV6-5	.	TRBJ2-7	CASAYRDNDYEQYF	TGTGCCAGTGCTTACCGGGACAACGACTACGAGCAGTACTTC
few	TRBV6-5	TRBD1	TRBJ2-7	CASSWTGRYEQYF	TGTGCCAGCAGTTGGACAGGACGGTACGAGCAGTACTTC
few	TRBV12-3/TRBV12-4	.	TRBJ2-1	CASSLGTANNEQFF	TGTGCCAGCAGTTTAGGGACAGCCAACAATGAGCAGTTCTTC
few	TRBV5-4	.	TRBJ1-1	CASSSDQNTEAFF	TGTGCCAGCAGCTCGGACCAGAACACTGAAGCTTTCTTT
.	TRBV13	.	TRBJ1-4	CASSLAPGRSEKLFF	TGTGCCAGCAGCTTGGCCCCAGGAAGGAGTGAAAAACTGTTTTTT
.	TRBV6-5	.	TRBJ2-6	CASTPGWISGANVLTF	TGTGCCAGCACCCCTGGGTGGATCTCTGGGGCCAACGTCCTGACTTTC
medium-sized	TRBV19	.	TRBJ2-7	CASRPNDYASEQYF	TGTGCCAGTAGGCCCAATGACTACGCTAGTGAGCAGTACTTC
few	TRBV12-3/TRBV12-4	.	TRBJ2-7	CASSFTGQNYEQYF	TGTGCCAGCAGTTTTACCGGACAGAACTACGAGCAGTACTTC
.	TRBV30	TRBD1	TRBJ1-2	CAWSEGQGNYGYTF	TGTGCCTGGAGTGAGGGACAGGGGAACTATGGCTACACCTTC
few	TRBV10-3	.	TRBJ2-1	CAIRQGDWDNEQFF	TGTGCCATCAGACAGGGTGATTGGGACAATGAGCAGTTCTTC
.	TRBV27	.	TRBJ1-2	CASSGGLGGNYGYTF	TGTGCCAGCAGTGGTGGGCTCGGGGGGAACTATGGCTACACCTTC
.	TRBV19	.	TRBJ1-1	CASSIYGLMNTEAFF	TGTGCCAGTAGTATCTATGGCCTCATGAACACTGAAGCTTTCTTT
few	TRBV27	.	TRBJ2-1	CASTPLAGRGRDEQFF	TGTGCCAGCACCCCATTGGCAGGACGGGGCCGGGATGAGCAGTTCTTC
.	TRBV18	.	TRBJ2-7	CASSPSGGYEQYF	TGTGCCAGCTCACCGTCGGGCGGCTACGAGCAGTACTTC
few	TRBV19	TRBD1	TRBJ2-3	CASSTRQGETDTQYF	TGTGCCAGTAGTACCCGACAGGGTGAAACAGATACGCAGTATTTT